This TCR beta chain comes out of a study of regulatory T cells in long-lasting Graves disease. Documented time point: persistent/refractory GD, antithyroid drugs over 5 years with positive TRAb. RNA extracted from PBMCs served as the sequencing template. Graves' disease diagnosis was established per American Thyroid Association guidelines. Blood from the periphery, approximately 8.6 milliliters in all, was drawn into EDTA tubes. iRepertoire HTBI primers and Arm-PCR of CDR3 regions built TCR beta libraries. TCRdb re-called the multiplex PCR reads through MiXCR, storing one row per CDR3 protein. The table lists about half a million distinct CDR3 sequences, approximately 22% of them singletons. This clonotype occurred many times. The sample here was peripheral blood mononuclear cells (PBMCs), taken when the disease was refractory, from a patient treated with antithyroid drugs. The TCR originated in a female donor with Graves disease.

The CDR3 DNA follows: TGTGCCAGCAGTTACTCGGCGGGAGGGGCTGAGCAGTACTTC. It is translated as CASSYSAGGAEQYF. The V gene is TRBV6-6, the J gene TRBJ2-7; 9 bases are shared with TRBD2. From germline, CDR1 is MNHNY and CDR2 SVGAGI (reference sequence). The CDR3 is made up of 14 amino acids. The trim removed 0 bases at V and 7 bases at J, leaving 4 bases unmatched.